This entry lists 24 T cell receptor beta chains sequenced from one sample in a study of beta chain features in type 1 diabetes. Findings of the study overall: Type 1 diabetes patients had moderately but significantly shorter TCRB CDR3s in all four CD4+ subsets.

Sequenced material consisted of expressed TCRB transcripts (all of the isolated RNA was reverse transcribed). Sequencing was performed with immunoSEQ multiplex PCR; in TCRdb, only in-frame clones are kept and a portion is missing. The sample lists approximately 170,000 clones, approximately 7.8% seen once, with around 0.94% in the top ten. Their specific antigens are unknown. The sequenced material came from central memory CD4+ T cells from blood. Receptor source: a woman aged 40-49 years with type 1 diabetes.

The chain joins TRBV6-5 to TRBJ2-7; 11 nucleotides align to TRBD1. Germline V CDR1 and CDR2: MNHEY, SVGAGI. This CDR3 comprises 14 residues. With 2 bases clipped from V and 7 bases from J, the junction kept 4 bases outside the gene matches. CDR3 sequence: CASSYGQGAWEQYF. As DNA, the CDR3 is TGTGCCAGCAGTTACGGACAGGGGGCGTGGGAGCAGTACTTC.

This chain uses TRBV30 with TRBJ2-7, with a possible D match to TRBD1 (5 bases). V lost 3 bases, J lost 7 bases, and 7 bases lay in between. This CDR3 contains 10 residues. Germline V CDR1 and CDR2: GTSNPN, SVGIG (reference sequence). The CDR3 nucleotides are TGTGCCTGGAGACAGGAGGAGCAGTACTTC. This codes for CAWRQEEQYF.

As concerns this clone: In the same sample, other DNA sequences code for this CDR3. The chain combines TRBV7-9 with TRBJ1-1, with TRBD1 as a possible D gene (6 bases). Per the germline V gene, CDR1 is SEHNR and CDR2 is FQNEAQ (reference sequence). The CDR3 loop spans 13 amino acids. V was trimmed by 6 bases and J by 0 bases, leaving 8 bases between them. The CDR3 region has the DNA TGTGCCAGCAGTTGGACAGTGAACACTGAAGCTTTCTTT. Protein product: CASSWTVNTEAFF.

The V and J genes are TRBV18 and TRBJ2-6; no clear D gene. The CDR3 consists of 15 residues. V dropped 6 bases and J dropped 1 base, with 10 bases sitting between them. Germline V gene data show CDR1 as KGHSH and CDR2 as LQKENI. CDR3 in DNA: TGTGCCAGCTCCCCGGAGACTTCTGGGGCCAACGTCCTGACTTTC. Protein product: CASSPETSGANVLTF.

J is TRBJ2-7 and V is TRBV27; 7 nucleotides line up with TRBD2. J gave up 4 bases and V 2 bases, and 5 bases lay outside the gene matches. The CDR3 length is 14 residues. Germline V gene lookup returns CDR1 MNHEY and CDR2 SMNVEV (reference sequence). CDR3 bases: TGTGCCAGCAGTTTAAAATGGGAGGGGTACGAGCAGTACTTC. Residues: CASSLKWEGYEQYF.

This chain connects TRBV6-5 to TRBJ1-2; TRBD1 agrees at 7 bases. V shed 2 bases, J shed 4 bases, and the junction held 7 bases outside the gene matches. There are 15 residues in the CDR3. CDR1 MNHEY and CDR2 SVGAGI come from the germline V gene. CDR3 coding DNA: TGTGCCAGCAGTTACGGGAGACAGGGATTCTATGGCTACACCTTC. This gives the protein CASSYGRQGFYGYTF.

This clone was counted a few times. This sequence joins TRBV7-2 and TRBJ2-3; TRBD2 agrees at 10 bases. Germline V gives CDR1 SGHTA, CDR2 FQGNSA. There are 14 residues in the CDR3. Trimming at V came to 4 bases and at J to 6 bases, leaving 4 bases not matched to a gene. The CDR3 reads CASSWKREGDTQYF. The CDR3 DNA reads TGTGCCAGCAGCTGGAAGCGGGAGGGGGATACGCAGTATTTT.

This clone was seen at least ten times. The chain links TRBV7-9 to TRBJ1-2; the D gene is possibly TRBD1 (6 bases). The V end lost 4 bases, the J end lost 4 bases, and 13 bases lay between the germline ends. There are 14 residues in the CDR3. Looked up from germline, CDR1 is SEHNR and CDR2 is FQNEAQ (reference sequence). CDR3 amino acids: CASSSTGTPYGYTF. The DNA for the CDR3 is TGTGCCAGCAGCTCAACCGGGACACCCTATGGCTACACCTTC.

This clone came up a few times. V and J are TRBV7-9 and TRBJ2-1, with D possibly being TRBD2 (5 bases). In germline, CDR1 is SEHNR, CDR2 FQNEAQ (reference sequence). With 3 bases removed from V and 4 bases from J, the gap between germline ends came to 13 bases. This CDR3 is 15 amino acids long. CDR3 in amino acids: CASSLDSTGYNEQFF. CDR3 DNA sequence: TGTGCCAGCAGCTTGGACTCGACTGGTTACAATGAGCAGTTCTTC.

This rearrangement joins TRBV2 to TRBJ2-7; TRBD1 is a possible D gene (6 bases). The CDR3 sequence is 12 residues long. Trimming shortened V by 6 bases and J by 3 bases, and 9 bases separated the two germline ends. The germline CDR1 and CDR2 sequences are SNHLY and FYNNEI. CDR3 in amino acids: CASSTDSYEQYF. CDR3 sequence (DNA): TGTGCCAGCAGCACGGACAGCTACGAGCAGTACTTC.

This clone was seen at least ten times. The chain couples TRBV11-2 to TRBJ2-2; possible D gene TRBD1, 5 bases. Per germline, CDR1 SGHAT and CDR2 FQNNGV. This CDR3 is built from 15 residues. Trimming took 3 bases from V and 6 from J, leaving 14 bases between them. The CDR3 spells CASSFQQAGAGELFF. The CDR3 DNA reads as TGTGCCAGCAGCTTTCAACAGGCTGGGGCCGGGGAGCTGTTTTTT.

This clone was recorded once. The V and J genes are TRBV7-4 and TRBJ1-2; no firm D call. The CDR3 is 17 amino acids. V gave up 1 base and J gave up 3 bases, with 18 bases separating them. Germline V gene lookup returns CDR1 SGHVT and CDR2 SQSDAQ. This CDR3 is CASSLVGSTRRYYGYTF. CDR3 sequence (DNA): TGTGCCAGCAGCTTAGTTGGATCAACCCGGCGGTACTATGGCTACACCTTC.

This clone appeared a few times. This rearrangement joins TRBV2 to TRBJ2-1; tentatively, D is TRBD1 (5 bases). The CDR3 is 14 residues long. Trimming shortened V by 2 bases and J by 5 bases, and 10 bases separated the two germline ends. Germline-derived CDR1 and CDR2 are SNHLY and FYNNEI. CDR3 sequence: CASSEREGDNEQFF. The CDR3 DNA reads TGTGCCAGCAGTGAAAGGGAAGGGGACAATGAGCAGTTCTTC.

This chain links TRBV5-6 with TRBJ2-1, with D possibly matching TRBD1 (6 bases). V lost 1 base and J lost 4, with 21 bases in between. The CDR3 contains 18 residues. In germline, CDR1 is SGHDT, CDR2 YYEEEE. The CDR3: CASSLIGLGHEGYNEQFF. The CDR3 region has the DNA TGTGCCAGCAGCTTGATAGGGTTGGGACATGAAGGTTACAATGAGCAGTTCTTC.

This clone was picked up a small number of times. J is TRBJ2-2 and V is TRBV29-1; 7 nucleotides agree with TRBD2. The V gene end was trimmed by 0 bases and the J gene end by 7 bases; junction bases not matched to a gene: 8. Germline values: CDR1 SQVTM, CDR2 ANQGSEA. CDR3 length equals 15 residues. The chain's CDR3 is CSVEEGGGPGGELFF. For the CDR3, the DNA is TGCAGCGTTGAAGAGGGGGGAGGGCCGGGCGGGGAGCTGTTTTTT.

This clone was observed a handful of times. This rearrangement joins TRBV5-6 to TRBJ2-6; D gene ambiguous. The germline V gene encodes CDR1 SGHDT and CDR2 YYEEEE. V lost 0 bases to trimming and J lost 0 bases, with 4 bases between them. This CDR3 contains 15 residues. As DNA, the CDR3 is TGTGCCAGCAGCTTGGTTCGCTCTGGGGCCAACGTCCTGACTTTC. This encodes CASSLVRSGANVLTF.

The sample holds a few counts of this clone. As DNA, the CDR3 is TGTGCCAGCAGTCCTGCTTATGCGGGGGAAGAGACCCAGTACTTC. Translating gives CASSPAYAGEETQYF. The V gene is TRBV27, the J gene TRBJ2-5; TRBD2 matches at 7 bases. The J segment lost 3 bases and the V segment lost 5 bases, leaving 9 bases of the junction unmatched. This CDR3 has 15 amino acids. Germline assignment: CDR1 MNHEY and CDR2 SMNVEV (reference sequence).

This clone was counted between two and nine times. The gene calls are TRBV29-1 and TRBJ1-6, with a weak D call TRBD1 (6 bases). Germline assignment: CDR1 SQVTM and CDR2 ANQGSEA. V shed 4 bases and J shed 7 bases, with 11 bases lying between them. CDR3 length: 13 amino acids. The CDR3 sequence: CSVAGDFNSPLHF. Written as DNA, the CDR3 is TGCAGCGTTGCAGGGGATTTCAATTCACCCCTCCACTTT.

The chain uses TRBV4-1 and TRBJ1-5; D is unclear. This CDR3 has 17 residues. CDR1 is MGHRA, CDR2 YSYEKL, per germline. V shed 0 bases and J shed 1 base, with 13 bases lying between them. The CDR3 here is CASSQESGMRSNQPQHF. The DNA of the CDR3 is TGCGCCAGCAGCCAAGAATCGGGGATGAGGAGCAATCAGCCCCAGCATTTT.

This clone occurred a few times. The chain links TRBV7-8 to TRBJ2-7; weak D call: TRBD1 (7 bases). Trimming took 5 bases from V and 5 from J, leaving 19 bases between them. The CDR3 spans 15 residues. CDR1 SGHVS and CDR2 FQNEAQ come from the germline V gene. The CDR3 protein is CASSPGAGGGDEQYF. The DNA for the CDR3 is TGTGCCAGCAGCCCCGGCGCTGGAGGGGGCGACGAGCAGTACTTC.

This clone appeared a few times. The CDR3 here is CASAGQRYNQPQHF. CDR3 sequence (DNA): TGTGCCAGCGCCGGACAGCGCTACAATCAGCCCCAGCATTTT. This rearrangement joins TRBV14 to TRBJ1-5; tentative D call: TRBD1 (6 bases). The CDR3 loop spans 14 amino acids. Looked up from germline, CDR1 is SGHDN and CDR2 is FVKESK. V was clipped by 8 bases and J by 3 bases, with 14 bases between them.

This clone has more than one count but fewer than ten. The J gene is TRBJ2-3, the V gene TRBV2; D is unclear. Trimming cost V 5 bases and J 0 bases, with 12 bases left between them. The CDR3 totals 15 residues. The germline V gene encodes CDR1 SNHLY and CDR2 FYNNEI. The CDR3 nucleotides are TGTGCCAGCAGTACCCAAGGAGCCAGCACAGATACGCAGTATTTT. This encodes CASSTQGASTDTQYF.

This clone has just a few counts. V and J are TRBV6-6 and TRBJ2-7; 10 bases agree with TRBD2. Germline lookup yields CDR1 MNHNY and CDR2 SVGAGI (reference sequence). The CDR3 consists of 13 residues. The J segment lost 5 bases and the V segment lost 5 bases, leaving 3 bases of the junction unmatched. CDR3 in amino acids: CASSLAGADEQYF. CDR3 in DNA: TGTGCCAGCAGTCTAGCGGGGGCGGACGAGCAGTACTTC.

There are a few counts of this clone. J is TRBJ1-3 and V is TRBV4-2, with TRBD1 identical over 8 bases. Germline CDR1 reads LGHNA; CDR2 reads YNFKEQ. The CDR3 spans 15 residues. The J segment lost 4 bases and the V segment lost 4 bases, leaving 6 bases of the junction unmatched. Here the CDR3 reads CASSLRQGKGNTIYF. The CDR3 coding sequence is TGTGCCAGCAGCCTACGACAGGGGAAAGGAAACACCATATATTTT.